This record concerns one TCR beta chain sequence. This specimen comes from a study of T cells in Graves' hyperthyroidism and ophthalmopathy. There were TCR beta CDR3 regions amplified from RNA transcripts. The HTBI primer set drove a first-round RT-PCR of the TCR CDR3. One entry per CDR3 protein results from TCRdb running MiXCR on the multiplex PCR reads. The sample consists of 490,000 or so distinct CDR3 sequences, less than 25% of them appearing once. Between the trimmed V and J ends, which lost 3 bases and 0 bases, there was a span of 15 bases. Germline CDR1 is SGHVS and CDR2 is FNYEAQ. The CDR3 loop spans 18 amino acids.

V usage is TRBV7-6 and J usage is TRBJ1-6, with D maybe TRBD1 (5 bases). The sample was blood. The origin of this receptor is a woman between 65 and 79 years old with Graves' ophthalmopathy. As DNA, the CDR3 is TGTGCCAGCAGCTTGGAGGGGACGGGGAGCTCCTATAATTCACCCCTCCACTTT. Protein: CASSLEGTGSSYNSPLHF.